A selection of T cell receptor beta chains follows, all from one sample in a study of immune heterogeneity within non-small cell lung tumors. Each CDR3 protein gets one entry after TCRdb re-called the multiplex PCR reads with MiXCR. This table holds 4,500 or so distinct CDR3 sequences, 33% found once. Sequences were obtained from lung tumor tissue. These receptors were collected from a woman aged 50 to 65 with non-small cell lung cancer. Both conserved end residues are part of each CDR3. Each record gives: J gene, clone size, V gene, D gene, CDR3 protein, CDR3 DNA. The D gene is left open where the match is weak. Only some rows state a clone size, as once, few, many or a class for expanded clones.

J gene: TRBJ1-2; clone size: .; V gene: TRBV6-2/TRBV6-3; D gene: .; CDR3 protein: CASSYSPGYTF; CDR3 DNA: TGTGCCAGCAGTTACTCTCCTGGCTACACCTTC
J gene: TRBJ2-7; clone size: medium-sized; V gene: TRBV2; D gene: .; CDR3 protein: CASNGDATYEQYF; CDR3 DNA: TGTGCCAGCAACGGGGACGCAACCTACGAGCAGTACTTC
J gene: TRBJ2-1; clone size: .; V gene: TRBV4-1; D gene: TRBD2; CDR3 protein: CASRSGGSSYNEQFF; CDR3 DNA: TGCGCCAGCAGGTCCGGCGGGAGCTCCTACAATGAGCAGTTCTTC
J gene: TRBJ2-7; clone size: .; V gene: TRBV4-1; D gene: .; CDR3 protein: CASSQVAGLREQYF; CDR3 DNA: TGCGCCAGCAGCCAAGTGGCAGGGCTTCGCGAGCAGTACTTC
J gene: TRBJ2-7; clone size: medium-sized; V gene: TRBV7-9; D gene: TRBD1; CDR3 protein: CASSLVGQGAYEQYF; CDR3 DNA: TGTGCCAGCAGCTTAGTAGGACAGGGGGCCTACGAGCAGTACTTC
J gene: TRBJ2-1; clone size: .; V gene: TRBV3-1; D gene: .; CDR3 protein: CASSVGQAYNEQFF; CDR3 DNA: TGTGCCAGCAGCGTCGGACAAGCCTACAATGAGCAGTTCTTC
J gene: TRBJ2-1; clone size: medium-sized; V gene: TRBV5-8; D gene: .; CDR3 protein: CASSLVGAGDNEQFF; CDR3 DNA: TGTGCCAGCAGCTTGGTGGGGGCCGGGGACAATGAGCAGTTCTTC
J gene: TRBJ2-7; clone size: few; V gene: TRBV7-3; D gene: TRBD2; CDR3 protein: CASRPVHPGRERREQYF; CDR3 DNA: TGTGCCAGCAGGCCAGTCCACCCTGGGAGGGAGAGGCGAGAGCAGTACTTC
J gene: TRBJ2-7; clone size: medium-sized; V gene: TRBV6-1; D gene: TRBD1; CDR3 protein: CASNPTGGGYEQYF; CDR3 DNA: TGTGCCAGCAACCCGACAGGGGGCGGCTACGAGCAGTACTTC
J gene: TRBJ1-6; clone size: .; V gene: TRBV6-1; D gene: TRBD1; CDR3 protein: CASSEQGASSPLHF; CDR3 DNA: TGTGCCAGCAGTGAACAGGGGGCTTCCTCACCCCTCCACTTT
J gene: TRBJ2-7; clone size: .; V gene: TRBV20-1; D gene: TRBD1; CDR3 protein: CSASRDRVYEQYF; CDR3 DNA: TGCAGTGCAAGCCGGGACAGGGTCTACGAGCAGTACTTC
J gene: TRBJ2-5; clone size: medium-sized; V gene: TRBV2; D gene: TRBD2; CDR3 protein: CARSGVRLAKETQYF; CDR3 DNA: TGTGCCAGAAGCGGGGTTCGGCTAGCCAAAGAGACCCAGTACTTC
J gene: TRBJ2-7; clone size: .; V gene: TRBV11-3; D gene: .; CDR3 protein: CASSLSDSSYEQYF; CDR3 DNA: TGTGCCAGCAGCTTATCGGACAGCTCCTACGAGCAGTACTTC
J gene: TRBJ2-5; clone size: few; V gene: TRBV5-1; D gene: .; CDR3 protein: CASSQRSQETQYF; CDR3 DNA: TGCGCCAGCAGTCAGAGAAGCCAAGAGACCCAGTACTTC
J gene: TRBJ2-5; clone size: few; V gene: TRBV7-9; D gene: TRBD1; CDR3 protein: CASSPDRVQETQYF; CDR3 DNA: TGTGCCAGCAGCCCCGACAGGGTCCAAGAGACCCAGTACTTC
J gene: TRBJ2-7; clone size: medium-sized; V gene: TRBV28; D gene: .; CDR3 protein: CASSFRDRLYF; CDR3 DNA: TGTGCCAGCAGTTTTAGGGACCGCCTCTACTTC
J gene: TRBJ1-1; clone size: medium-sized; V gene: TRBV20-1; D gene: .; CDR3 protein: CSARKGQAVLNTEAFF; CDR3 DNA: TGCAGTGCCAGAAAGGGGCAGGCGGTTCTGAACACTGAAGCTTTCTTT
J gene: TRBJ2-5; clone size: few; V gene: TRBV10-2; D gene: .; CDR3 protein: CASSETTYQETQYF; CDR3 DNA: TGCGCCAGCAGTGAGACAACGTACCAAGAGACCCAGTACTTC
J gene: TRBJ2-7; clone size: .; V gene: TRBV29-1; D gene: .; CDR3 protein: CSVEGYRWSSYEQYF; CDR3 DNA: TGCAGCGTTGAAGGGTACAGGTGGAGCTCCTACGAGCAGTACTTC
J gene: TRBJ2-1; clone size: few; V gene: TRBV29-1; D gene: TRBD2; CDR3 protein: CSGGLAGGNEQFF; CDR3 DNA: TGCAGCGGGGGACTAGCGGGGGGAAATGAGCAGTTCTTC
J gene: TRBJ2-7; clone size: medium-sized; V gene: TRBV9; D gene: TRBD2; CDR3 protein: CASSVAASGGYEQYF; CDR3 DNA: TGTGCCAGCAGCGTAGCAGCTAGCGGGGGCTACGAGCAGTACTTC
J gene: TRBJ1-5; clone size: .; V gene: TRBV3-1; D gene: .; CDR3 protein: CASSRTVDQPQHF; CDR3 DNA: TGTGCCAGCAGCCGGACGGTGGATCAGCCCCAGCATTTT
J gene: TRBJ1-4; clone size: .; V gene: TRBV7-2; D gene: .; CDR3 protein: CASSSRPQGTNEKLFF; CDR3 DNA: TGTGCCAGCAGCTCCAGACCACAGGGAACTAATGAAAAACTGTTTTTT
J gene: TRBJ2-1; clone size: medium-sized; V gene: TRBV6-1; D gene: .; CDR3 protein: CASSVDFHEQFF; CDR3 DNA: TGTGCCAGCAGTGTTGATTTCCATGAGCAGTTCTTC
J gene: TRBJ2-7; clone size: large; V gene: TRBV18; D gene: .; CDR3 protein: CASSPGDPSYEQYF; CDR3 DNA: TGTGCCAGCTCACCAGGGGACCCATCCTACGAGCAGTACTTC
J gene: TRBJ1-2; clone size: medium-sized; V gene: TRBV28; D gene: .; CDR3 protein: CASSLGLSYGYTF; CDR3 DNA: TGTGCCAGCAGTTTAGGACTTTCCTATGGCTACACCTTC
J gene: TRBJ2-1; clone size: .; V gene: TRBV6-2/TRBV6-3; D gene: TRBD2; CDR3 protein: CASSLGGGPYSEQFF; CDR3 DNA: TGTGCCAGCAGTTTAGGCGGGGGGCCCTACAGTGAGCAGTTCTTC
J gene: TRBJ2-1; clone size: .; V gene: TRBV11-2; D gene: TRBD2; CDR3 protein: CASSLDLGGPRLLQFF; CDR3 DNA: TGTGCCAGCAGCTTAGATCTGGGAGGGCCTCGTCTCCTCCAGTTCTTC
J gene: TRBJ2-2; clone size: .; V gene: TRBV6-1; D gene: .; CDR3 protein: CASTVTEGTGELFF; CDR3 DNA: TGTGCCAGCACCGTGACAGAGGGGACGGGGGAGCTGTTTTTT
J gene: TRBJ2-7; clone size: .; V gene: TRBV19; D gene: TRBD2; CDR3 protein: CATSRASGPSYEQYF; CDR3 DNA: TGTGCCACCTCGAGGGCTAGCGGGCCCTCCTACGAGCAGTACTTC
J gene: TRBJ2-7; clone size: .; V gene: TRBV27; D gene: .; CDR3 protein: CASSLYPQGGLYEQYF; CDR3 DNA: TGTGCCAGCAGTTTATACCCACAGGGAGGGCTTTACGAGCAGTACTTC
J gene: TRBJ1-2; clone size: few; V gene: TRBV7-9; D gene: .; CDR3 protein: CASSFGRDGYTF; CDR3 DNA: TGTGCCAGCAGCTTCGGGCGCGATGGCTACACCTTC
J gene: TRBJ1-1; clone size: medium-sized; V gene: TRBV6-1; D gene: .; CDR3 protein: CASSEGRNTEAFF; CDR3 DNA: TGTGCCAGCAGTGAAGGTAGGAACACTGAAGCTTTCTTT
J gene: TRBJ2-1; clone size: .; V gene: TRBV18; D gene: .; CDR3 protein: CASSEELDSYNEQFF; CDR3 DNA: TGTGCCAGCTCCGAAGAACTAGACTCCTACAATGAGCAGTTCTTC
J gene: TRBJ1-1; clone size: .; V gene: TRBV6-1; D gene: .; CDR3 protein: CASSRAVNTEAFF; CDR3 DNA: TGTGCCAGCAGTCGCGCGGTTAACACTGAAGCTTTCTTT
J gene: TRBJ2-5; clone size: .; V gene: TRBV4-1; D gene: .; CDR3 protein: CASSQDSLATKTQYF; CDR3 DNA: TGCGCCAGCAGCCAAGACTCGCTAGCGACAAAGACCCAGTACTTC